This T cell receptor (beta chain) was recovered during a study of control samples from healthy donors and cancer patients. There are 14 residues in the CDR3. Germline V gives CDR1 MDHEN, CDR2 SYDVKM. V was trimmed by 2 bases and J by 11 bases, leaving 18 bases between them. Sequencing used immunoSEQ multiplex PCR; TCRdb keeps in-frame clones, though not all of them. The data contain roughly 150,000 clones, 93% of them singletons. This sequence originates from a man aged 45-65 years in good health. The V call is TRBV28, the J call TRBJ1-1; D call uncertain. Material for sequencing was blood. The CDR3 sequence: CASSLIGRKELAFF. CDR3 in DNA: TGTGCCAGCAGTTTAATCGGTCGGAAGGAGTTGGCTTTCTTT.